The present entry profiles one TCR beta chain with its context. It lacks a known antigen. Per-base qualities were not stored, and no clone one base away is much larger. This entry is derived from a study of shared clonotypes between healthy human individuals (dated by TCRdb to about 2020). With regard to the full study: The cohort comprised two women and a few men aged 18 to 49 years. Libraries were prepared and TCR repertoires were sequenced by different laboratories using diverse techniques, in order to increase sequencing depth and limit assay-specific biases. For each donor, three plates each were used for CD4 naive and CD4 memory, two plates were used for CD8 naive, and one plate was used for CD8 memory. Per donor, leukapheresis produced somewhere between about 0.94 and 10 billion PBMCs. To estimate repertoire size and how much clonotypes are shared between individuals, the study performed deep sequencing of blood TCR repertoires from a handful of healthy adults. Here is what the overall study found, with its caveats: Sampling was restricted to blood, and TCR repertoires in tissue are likely to differ from TCR repertoires in blood. Higher generation probabilities were observed for clonotypes shared by all four sorted-subset donors than for non-shared clonotypes. Because the study included only a small number of donors, the genetic and exposure-history diversity represented was limited. Even with the large sequencing depth, rarefaction of the sorted-subset datasets indicated that sequencing was incomplete. Based on pairwise subsampling, the degree of clonotype sharing among donors was expected to be affected by sequencing depth. When several donors were compared, the shared fraction of clonotypes was roughly 5% for naive CD4, less than 4% for naive CD8, 2.3% for memory CD4, and approximately 0.4% for memory CD8. Larger estimated clonotype richness was generally found for naive subsets than for memory subsets.

Including cysteine and phenylalanine, the CDR3 has 14 amino acids. Of all the DNA, just the CDR3 is kept, 42 bases in frame from base 1. In the germline V gene, CDR1 corresponds to SGHRS and CDR2 to YFSETQ. V and J are truncated by 7 bases and 3 bases respectively, leaving an intervening sequence of 16 bases. TCR CDR3 regions were amplified from genomic DNA by multiplex PCR using the deep immunoSEQ assay. For each cell subset, the extracted genomic DNA was distributed evenly across all wells of several immunoSEQ 96-well plates, and each plate served as one replicate. Each replicate PCR for sorted subsets received roughly 0.2 ug genomic DNA, equal to roughly 30,000 T cell genomes. The purified libraries were quantified using a Qubit 3.0 fluorometer, sized with a Bioanalyzer 2100, and then quantified again using the KAPA Library Quantification kit. Every immunoSEQ 96-well plate was sequenced on a dedicated single-read 150-cycle Illumina NextSeq 550 flow cell. The original pipeline was this. Because the immunoSEQ output included only junctional sequences and no quality scores, the filtering could not be the same as the filtering used for full-length reads. Sequences were annotated with PyIR, a Python wrapper for IgBLAST v1.9, and V/J genes and CDR3 were assigned using IMGT germline references. Any read was removed if the V/J assignment was weak (E-value above 1e-6), the CDR3 was missing, or the read contained stop codons, out-of-frame junctions, or ambiguous translated residues. V3J clonotypes were defined as sequences sharing the same inferred V gene, J gene, and CDR3 amino acid sequence. Percentage overlap between repertoires was computed as shared unique clonotypes divided by the size of the smaller repertoire. Three approaches were used to assess repertoire richness: RTK rarefaction, the Chao1 estimator, and Recon v2.1 estimates of unobserved clonotypes. Generation probabilities were computed with OLGA for all TCRbeta clonotypes obtained by the gDNA method from several donors. Sourced from immuneACCESS, this table was stored by TCRdb with only in-frame sequences that have V and J called. A share of the clones is absent; for the studies checked, an unresolved V gene accounts for under half, and the remainder has no known explanation. V, J and clone size derive from that table, while D and trimming were established from the DNA sequence. Recorded for this sample are some 2,500,000 clones; 85% to 95% of them occurred a single time. Of the sample, 0.37% is held by the ten largest clones.

Healthy HIV-negative adults with no recently reported acute infections or vaccinations were included as donors. Every donor was a Caucasian adult living in Nashville, Tennessee, USA. CD4+ T cells were enriched through magnetic negative selection, after which naive cells were positively selected on CD45RA and the remaining negative fraction served as the memory subset. Blood was obtained by leukapheresis, after which PBMCs were separated by Ficoll-Histopaque density gradient centrifugation and cryopreserved in liquid nitrogen vapor phase. Analytical flow cytometry was used to check the purity and quantity of each magnetically sorted T cell population. Genomic DNA was isolated from every sorted fraction and measured by UV absorbance on a Nanodrop 2000c.

The TCR comes from a man in his late teens or twenties in good health. Some clones in this sample may be carry-over from other donors' samples. The sequenced sample was naive CD4+ T cells from PBMCs. This sample's cell subset or site label indicates: CD45RA+ positively selected. The chain links TRBV5-1 with TRBJ1-1; the D gene is not confidently resolved. Here the CDR3 is given as CASGSNSRDTEAFF. In nucleotide form, the sequence is TGCGCCAGCGGTTCCAATTCGCGCGACACTGAAGCTTTCTTT.